These 14 T cell receptor beta chains originate from one sample sequenced in a study of blood T cell repertoires in COVID-19. Repertoires were generated with immunoSEQ multiplex PCR, while TCRdb's copy carries only in-frame clones and drops some. The sample records around 190,000 clones, approximately 86% being singletons. Specimen: PBMCs or T cells enriched from blood (not recorded which). The receptors here all came from a man between 18 and 35 years old with acute COVID-19.

Comments on this clone: Within the sample, other DNA sequences also encode this same CDR3. This rearrangement joins TRBV28 to TRBJ1-2; D gene ambiguous. Trimming cost V 2 bases and J 8 bases, with 6 bases left between them. Germline assignment: CDR1 MDHEN and CDR2 SYDVKM. This CDR3 is built from 11 residues. Here the CDR3 DNA reads TGTGCCAGCAGTTTAAGAGGCGGCTACACCTTC. This translates into CASSLRGGYTF.

The chain couples TRBV7-9 to TRBJ2-1; 9 nucleotides agree with TRBD2. The CDR3 spans 18 residues. Trimming took 1 base from V and 6 from J; bases not matched to a gene: 13. Per germline, CDR1 SEHNR and CDR2 FQNEAQ (reference sequence). CDR3 sequence reads: CASSLVGQAGGLFNEQFF. The CDR3 DNA follows: TGTGCCAGCAGCTTAGTAGGTCAAGCGGGAGGCCTCTTCAATGAGCAGTTCTTC.

With regard to this clone: Other DNA sequences within the sample encode an identical CDR3. The rearrangement uses TRBV27 and TRBJ1-2; a weak D match, TRBD1 (5 bases). V was trimmed by 2 bases and J by 2 bases, leaving 6 bases between them. CDR3 length: 13 amino acids. Germline values: CDR1 MNHEY, CDR2 SMNVEV (reference sequence). The CDR3 protein is CASSLQGNYGYTF. Written as DNA, the CDR3 is TGTGCCAGCAGTTTACAGGGAAACTATGGCTACACCTTC.

V and J are TRBV9 and TRBJ2-1, with no clear D. The CDR3 sequence is 14 residues long. Per the germline V gene, CDR1 is SGDLS and CDR2 is YYNGEE. Between the trimmed V and J ends, which lost 0 bases and 10 bases, there was a span of 14 bases. The CDR3 sequence is CASSVAPLFREQFF. In nucleotides, the CDR3 is TGTGCCAGCAGCGTAGCTCCCCTTTTCAGGGAGCAGTTCTTC.

This chain joins TRBV7-6 and TRBJ2-2; D may be TRBD2 (6 bases). Trimming left V 6 bases short and J 6 bases short, with 14 bases between. The germline CDR1 and CDR2 sequences are SGHVS and FNYEAQ. The CDR3 consists of 14 residues. The CDR3 is CASSFLGEAGELFF. CDR3 nucleotides: TGTGCCAGCAGTTTTCTCGGGGAGGCCGGGGAGCTGTTTTTT. The complete variable domain, with remaining parts taken from reference TRBV7-6 and TRBJ2-2, reads GAGVSQSPRYKVTKRGQDVALRCDPISGHVSLYWYRQALGQGPEFLTYFNYEAQQDKSGLPNDRFSAERPEGSISTLTIQRTEQRDSAMYRCASSFLGEAGELFFGEGSRLTVL.

The chain couples TRBV11-3 to TRBJ2-7, with a weak D call TRBD1 (6 bases). This CDR3 spans 14 amino acids. The V gene's germline CDR1 is SGHNT and CDR2 YENEEA. The germline V and J ends were trimmed by 2 bases and 5 bases, with 13 bases remaining between them. Written as DNA, the CDR3 is TGTGCCAGCAGCTTATCAAGGGGGAAACACGAGCAGTACTTC. The encoded protein is CASSLSRGKHEQYF.

The chain uses TRBV7-2 and TRBJ2-5, with 7 bases that match TRBD2. This CDR3 has 16 amino acids. Germline values: CDR1 SGHTA, CDR2 FQGNSA. With 1 base clipped from V and 5 bases from J, the junction kept 10 bases outside the gene matches. The DNA of the CDR3 is TGTGCCAGCAGCTTAGTCTTCTCGGGAGGATGGGAGACCCAGTACTTC. It codes for CASSLVFSGGWETQYF.

The CDR3 sequence is CASSQLGLAGRTDTQYF. The DNA for the CDR3 is TGCGCCAGCAGCCAGTTGGGACTAGCGGGCCGCACAGATACGCAGTATTTT. The chain recombines TRBV4-1 with TRBJ2-3; 12 bases fit TRBD2. The germline V gene has CDR1 MGHRA and CDR2 YSYEKL. With V trimmed by 3 bases and J by 1 base, 5 bases remained unmatched. The CDR3 length is 17 residues.

The J gene is TRBJ2-3, the V gene TRBV7-6; possible D gene TRBD2, 6 bases. The germline V gene encodes CDR1 SGHVS and CDR2 FNYEAQ. The CDR3 totals 15 residues. V gave up 3 bases and J gave up 0 bases, with 10 bases separating them. CDR3 nucleotide sequence: TGTGCCAGCAGCTTGACGGGAGATAGCACAGATACGCAGTATTTT. It encodes CASSLTGDSTDTQYF.

This clone turned up a few times. V is TRBV10-3 and J is TRBJ1-4, with D unclear. There are 15 residues in the CDR3. V lost 3 bases to trimming and J lost 4 bases, with 12 bases between them. CDR1 and CDR2 from the germline V gene are ENHRY and SYGVKD. The CDR3 protein is CAISDPTAYNEKLFF. As DNA, the CDR3 is TGTGCCATCAGTGACCCAACAGCTTATAATGAAAAACTGTTTTTT.

This chain connects TRBV4-3 to TRBJ2-2; 7 positions agree with TRBD1. The germline CDR1 and CDR2 sequences are LGHNA and YSLEER. The CDR3 covers 17 residues. The J segment lost 4 bases and the V segment lost 2 bases, leaving 10 bases of the junction unmatched. The DNA for the CDR3 is TGCGCCAGCAGCCAACGCCCCGGGACAGCTACCACCGGGGAGCTGTTTTTT. It encodes CASSQRPGTATTGELFF.

This chain uses TRBV2 with TRBJ2-2; 12 bases match TRBD1. V gave up 6 bases and J gave up 7 bases; unmatched junction bases: 9. CDR1 and CDR2 from the germline V gene are SNHLY and FYNNEI. The CDR3 totals 16 residues. CDR3 DNA sequence: TGTGCCAGCAGCTCCGGGACAGGGGGCCGGGACGGGGAGCTGTTTTTT. Translating it yields CASSSGTGGRDGELFF.

This chain joins TRBV4-2 and TRBJ1-3; D uncertain. The CDR3 runs to 17 residues. CDR1 LGHNA and CDR2 YNFKEQ come from the germline V gene. Trimming took 0 bases from V and 0 from J, leaving 12 bases between them. CDR3 coding DNA: TGTGCCAGCAGCCAAGATCTGAGTAGCATCTCTGGAAACACCATATATTTT. This encodes CASSQDLSSISGNTIYF.

J is TRBJ1-1 and V is TRBV4-1; TRBD1 is a possible D gene (6 bases). Looked up from germline, CDR1 is MGHRA and CDR2 is YSYEKL. Trimming removed 1 base from V and 5 bases from J, with 14 bases in between. The CDR3 runs to 15 residues. The chain's CDR3 is CASSQGEGGSTEAFF. CDR3 DNA: TGCGCCAGCAGCCAAGGGGAAGGGGGTTCAACTGAAGCTTTCTTT.